The rows below give T cell receptor beta chains drawn from one sample of a study of control samples from healthy donors and cancer patients. Only in-frame clones appear in the TCRdb table, and some are missing; sequencing was by immunoSEQ multiplex PCR. The repertoire holds around 19,000 clones, roughly 80% seen once, with more than 25% in the top ten. Specimen: PBMCs. The receptors were sampled from an elderly man with head and neck cancer. Each CDR3 is given with its conserved first and last residue. The order of the fields is V gene, D gene, clone size, J gene, CDR3 DNA, CDR3 protein. A D gene is named only where the DNA matches it firmly. A row's size may be missing; if present it is once, few, many or a size class.

TRBV5-1	NA	NA	TRBJ2-2	TGCGCCAGCAGCTTGGCTAGTAGCGCAGACACCGGGGAGCTGTTTTTT	CASSLASSADTGELFF
TRBV4-1	NA	few	TRBJ1-4	TGCGCCAGCAGCCAAGATCTTGGGGGGCAGATTATTGAAAAACTGTTTTTT	CASSQDLGGQIIEKLFF
TRBV5-4	NA	NA	TRBJ2-5	TGTGCCAGCAGCTTGGCCGGAATGAGGCAAGAGACCCAGTACTTC	CASSLAGMRQETQYF
TRBV7-9	NA	NA	TRBJ2-1	TGTGCCAGCAGCTTAGCCCGCGAGCAGTTCTTC	CASSLAREQFF
TRBV11-2	NA	few	TRBJ1-2	TGTGCCAGCAGTCCCGGCGGGTTCTATGGCTACACCTTC	CASSPGGFYGYTF
TRBV11-2	NA	NA	TRBJ2-1	TGTGCCAGCATGAAGGGCAGACTCTCCTACAATGAGCAGTTCTTC	CASMKGRLSYNEQFF
TRBV6-2/TRBV6-3	NA	once	TRBJ2-7	TGTGCCAGCAGTTACGGGGAGACCGAGCAGTACTTC	CASSYGETEQYF
TRBV15	TRBD1	NA	TRBJ1-1	TGTGCCACCAGCAGAGATGGGACAGTGCTGAACACTGAAGCTTTCTTT	CATSRDGTVLNTEAFF
TRBV30	NA	NA	TRBJ2-7	TGTGCCTGGAGTGTAGGGACGGATAGCTCCTACGAGCAGTACTTC	CAWSVGTDSSYEQYF
TRBV29-1	NA	NA	TRBJ1-2	TGCAGCGTTGAAGATCGGCGTTTGAGTGGCTACACCTTC	CSVEDRRLSGYTF
TRBV19	NA	once	TRBJ1-1	TGTGCCAGTAGTATAGACAGGAACACTGAAGCTTTCTTT	CASSIDRNTEAFF
TRBV3-1/TRBV3-2	NA	few	TRBJ2-7	TGTGCCAGCAGCCTGAGCGGCTACGAGCAGTACTTC	CASSLSGYEQYF
TRBV11-2	NA	NA	TRBJ1-2	TGTGCCAGCAGACCTGTCGACAGGTATTATGGCTACACCTTC	CASRPVDRYYGYTF
TRBV2	NA	NA	TRBJ2-4	TGTGCCAGCCAGACAGAAAACATTCAGTACTTC	CASQTENIQYF
TRBV5-1	NA	NA	TRBJ2-1	TGCGCCAGCAGCTTGGCCCCAAGGACACTCAATGAGCAGTTCTTC	CASSLAPRTLNEQFF
TRBV7-9	TRBD1	NA	TRBJ1-4	TGTGCCAGCAGTCTCACAGGGGGCAACAATGAAAAACTGTTTTTT	CASSLTGGNNEKLFF
TRBV5-1	NA	NA	TRBJ1-2	TGCGCCAGCCGCCCTGGAGGGGACTATGGCTACACCTTC	CASRPGGDYGYTF
TRBV5-6	TRBD1	few	TRBJ2-7	TGTGCCAGCAGCTTGGATCCGCCAGGGGGCATCTCCTACGAGCAGTACTTC	CASSLDPPGGISYEQYF